Detailed here is one T cell receptor beta chain. Its specificity is not known. This may be a read error, as it is one base from a much larger clone. This sample stems from a study of molecular identifiers for immune sequencing clone quantification. TCRdb re-analysed the PCR reads in MiXCR, keeping a single row per CDR3 protein. The table includes some 96,000 distinct CDR3 sequences, 24% detected once. General study points: Clone sizes that are highly expanded could be underestimated when identical TCR molecules share a barcode.

From germline, CDR1 is SGDLS and CDR2 YYNGEE. CDR3 length: 14 amino acids. The rearrangement links TRBV9 to TRBJ1-2; D gene ambiguous. This sequence was found in a human donor in good health. Some libraries in this study had Jurkat cell RNA spiked in. Sequenced sample: naive CD8+ T cells from blood, with Jurkat cell RNA spiked in. This sample's subset: FACS-sorted CD8+CD4-CCR7+CD45RA+ naive T cells. The CDR3 nucleotides are TGTGCCAGCAACGTAGAAGAACCTGGCTATGGCTACACCTTC. Amino acids: CASNVEEPGYGYTF.